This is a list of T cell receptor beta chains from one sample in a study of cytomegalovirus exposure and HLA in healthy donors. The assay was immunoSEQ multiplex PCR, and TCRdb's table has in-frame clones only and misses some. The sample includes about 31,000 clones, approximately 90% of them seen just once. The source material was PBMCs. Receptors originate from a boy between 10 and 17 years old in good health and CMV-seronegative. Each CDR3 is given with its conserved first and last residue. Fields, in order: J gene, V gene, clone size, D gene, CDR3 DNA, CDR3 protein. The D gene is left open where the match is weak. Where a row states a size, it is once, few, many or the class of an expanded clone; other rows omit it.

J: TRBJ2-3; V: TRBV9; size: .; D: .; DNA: TGTGCCAGCAGCTCAGAAGCGCAGGGGCCAGATACGCAGTATTTT; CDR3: CASSSEAQGPDTQYF
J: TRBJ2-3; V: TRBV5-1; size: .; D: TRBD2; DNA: TGCGCCAGCAGCTTCCGACTAGCGGGGGGCCTTACTACTAGCACAGATACGCAGTATTTT; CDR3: CASSFRLAGGLTTSTDTQYF
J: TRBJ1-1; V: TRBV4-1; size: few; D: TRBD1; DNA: TGCGCCAGCAGCGTAACAGGGGGCTCGAACACTGAAGCTTTCTTT; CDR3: CASSVTGGSNTEAFF
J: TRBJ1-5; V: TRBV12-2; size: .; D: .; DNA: TGTGCAAGTCGCCTGAGGGGGAAAGGCAATCAGCCCCAGCATTTT; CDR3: CASRLRGKGNQPQHF
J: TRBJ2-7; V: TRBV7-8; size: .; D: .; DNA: TGTGCCAGCAGCGACTACCCGAGCTCCTACGAGCAGTACTTC; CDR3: CASSDYPSSYEQYF
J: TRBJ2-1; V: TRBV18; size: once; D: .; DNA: TGTGCCAGCTCACCAATACGAGACTCGTCTTCAGAGGGTCTTGGCAATGAGCAGTTCTTC; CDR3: CASSPIRDSSSEGLGNEQFF
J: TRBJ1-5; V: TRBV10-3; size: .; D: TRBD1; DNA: TGTGCCACCACTCGGACAGGGGAGGACAATCAGCCCCAGCATTTT; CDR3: CATTRTGEDNQPQHF
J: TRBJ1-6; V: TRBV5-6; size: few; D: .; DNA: TGTGCCAGCGAATTATACAATCTCCAGGGGTGGAATTCACCCCTCCACTTT; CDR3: CASELYNLQGWNSPLHF
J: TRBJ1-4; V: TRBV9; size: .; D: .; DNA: TGTGCCAGCAGCGCCTCAGGGAACTATAATGAAAAACTGTTTTTT; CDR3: CASSASGNYNEKLFF
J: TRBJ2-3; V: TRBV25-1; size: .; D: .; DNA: TGTGCCAGCAGTGAATCCAATGAGTACACAGATACGCAGTATTTT; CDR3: CASSESNEYTDTQYF
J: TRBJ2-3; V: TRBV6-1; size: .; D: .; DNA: TGTGCCAGCAGTGTTCACAGGGCTAACGCAGATACGCAGTATTTT; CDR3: CASSVHRANADTQYF
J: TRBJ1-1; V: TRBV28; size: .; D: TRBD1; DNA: TGTGCCAGCAGGAAAGCGGGACAGGGCAGTAACACTGAAGCTTTCTTT; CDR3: CASRKAGQGSNTEAFF
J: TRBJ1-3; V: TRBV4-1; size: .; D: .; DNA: TGCGCCAGCAGCCAAGGGTTAACAGGGACTGGAAACACCATATATTTT; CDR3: CASSQGLTGTGNTIYF
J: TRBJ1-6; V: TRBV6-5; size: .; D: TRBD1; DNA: TGTGCCAGCAGGGGGACAGGGAATCGAGGTTCACCCCTCCACTTT; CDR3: CASRGTGNRGSPLHF
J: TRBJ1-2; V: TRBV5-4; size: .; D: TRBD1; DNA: TGTGCCAGCAGCTTGACAGGGGGGCTCTACGGCTACACCTTC; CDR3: CASSLTGGLYGYTF
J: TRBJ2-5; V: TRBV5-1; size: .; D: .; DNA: TGCGCCAGCAGTGCGAGGGACGGGGGTCTTCAAGAGACCCAGTACTTC; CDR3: CASSARDGGLQETQYF
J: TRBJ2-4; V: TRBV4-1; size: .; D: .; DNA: TGCGCCAGCAGCCTTACGGGAGTAGGGGCCAAAAACATTCAGTACTTC; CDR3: CASSLTGVGAKNIQYF
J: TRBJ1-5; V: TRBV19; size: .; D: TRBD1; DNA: TGTGCCAGTAGTATACAGACAGGGGGCGCGAGTCAGCCCCAGCATTTT; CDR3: CASSIQTGGASQPQHF
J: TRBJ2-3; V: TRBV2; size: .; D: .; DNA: TGTGCCAGCAGTGAGGACTACCAAAACACAGATACGCAGTATTTT; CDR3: CASSEDYQNTDTQYF
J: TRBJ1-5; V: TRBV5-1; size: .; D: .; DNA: TGCGCCAGCAGCCCGGGTGATAGCAATCAGCCCCAGCATTTT; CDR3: CASSPGDSNQPQHF
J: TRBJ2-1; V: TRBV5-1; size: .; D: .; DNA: TGCGCCAGCAGCTTGTCGGGGACTCCCTACAATGAGCAGTTCTTC; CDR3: CASSLSGTPYNEQFF
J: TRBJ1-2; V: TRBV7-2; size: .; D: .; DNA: TGTGCCAGCAGCTTAGGGCAGACTACTAACTATGGCTACACCTTC; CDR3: CASSLGQTTNYGYTF
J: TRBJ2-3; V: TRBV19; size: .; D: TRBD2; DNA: TGTGCCACCATCGCGGGGGAAGGCACAGATACGCAGTATTTT; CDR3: CATIAGEGTDTQYF
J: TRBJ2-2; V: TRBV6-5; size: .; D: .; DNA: TGTGCCAGCAGTTACTCTCGGAACACCGGGGAGCTGTTTTTT; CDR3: CASSYSRNTGELFF
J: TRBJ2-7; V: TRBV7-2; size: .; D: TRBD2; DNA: TGTGCCAGCAGCCCCGGGGGGGGGAAATCGGAGCAGTACTTC; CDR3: CASSPGGGKSEQYF
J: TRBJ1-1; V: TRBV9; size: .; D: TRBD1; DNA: TGTGCCAGCAGCGTGGGACAGGACACTGAAGCTTTCTTT; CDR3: CASSVGQDTEAFF
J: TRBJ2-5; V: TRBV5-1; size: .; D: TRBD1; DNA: TGCGCCAGCAGCGCAGGGACAGCTCAAGAGACCCAGTACTTC; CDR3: CASSAGTAQETQYF
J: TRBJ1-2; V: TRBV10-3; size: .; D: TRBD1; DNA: TGTGCCATCACTGGGACAGGGGGTTTTGGCGGCTACACCTTC; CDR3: CAITGTGGFGGYTF
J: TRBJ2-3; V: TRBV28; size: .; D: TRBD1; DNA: TGTGCCAGCAGTTTGGTACCGGGACAGAACACAGATACGCAGTATTTT; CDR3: CASSLVPGQNTDTQYF
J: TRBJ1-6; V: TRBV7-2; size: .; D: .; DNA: TGTGCCAGCAGCACCCATCGGAGCTCCTATAATTCACCCCTCCACTTT; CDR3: CASSTHRSSYNSPLHF
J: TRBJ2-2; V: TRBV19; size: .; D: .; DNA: TGTGCCAGTAGTACTCTCACCGGGGAGCTGTTTTTT; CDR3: CASSTLTGELFF
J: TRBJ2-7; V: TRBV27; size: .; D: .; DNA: TGTGCCAGCAGTTCCGAAGGGGTTTACGAGCAGTACTTC; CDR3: CASSSEGVYEQYF
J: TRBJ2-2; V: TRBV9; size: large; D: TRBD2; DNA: TGTGCCAGCAGCGTAAGCCGGGGGGGCTCATTCTCCGGGGAGCTGTTTTTT; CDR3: CASSVSRGGSFSGELFF
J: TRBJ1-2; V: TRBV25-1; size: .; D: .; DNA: TGTGCCAGCAGTGAAAGGGGAGGCTACACCTTC; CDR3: CASSERGGYTF
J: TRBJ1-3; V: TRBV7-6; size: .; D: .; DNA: TGTGCCAGCAGCTACTCTCCGGGAACAGCTGGAAACACCATATATTTT; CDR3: CASSYSPGTAGNTIYF
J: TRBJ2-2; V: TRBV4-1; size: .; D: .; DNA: TGCGCCAGCAGCCAAGCCGGGGGGCGGTACACCGGGGAGCTGTTTTTT; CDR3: CASSQAGGRYTGELFF
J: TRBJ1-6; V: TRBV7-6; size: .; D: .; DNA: TGTGCCAGCAGCGCACAGGGAGCCCAATCACCCCTCCACTTT; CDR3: CASSAQGAQSPLHF
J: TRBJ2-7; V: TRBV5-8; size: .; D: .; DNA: TGTGCCAGCAGCTTGGAAAGGGGGGGTGAGCAGTACTTC; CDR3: CASSLERGGEQYF
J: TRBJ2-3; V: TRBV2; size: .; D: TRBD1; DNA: TGTGCCAGCGACAGGGTCTCAGATACGCAGTATTTT; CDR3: CASDRVSDTQYF
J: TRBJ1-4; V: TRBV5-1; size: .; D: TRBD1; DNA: TGCGCCAGCAGCCTAGGGACAGGCCTTAATGAAAAACTGTTTTTT; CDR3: CASSLGTGLNEKLFF
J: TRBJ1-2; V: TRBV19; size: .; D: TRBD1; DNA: TGTGCCTCCCACCGGGACAGGGAGCTAAAGGACTATGGCTACACCTTC; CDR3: CASHRDRELKDYGYTF
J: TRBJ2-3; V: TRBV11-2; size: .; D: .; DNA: TGTGCCAGCAGCTTAGTCCCCAGGGGCACAGATACGCAGTATTTT; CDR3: CASSLVPRGTDTQYF
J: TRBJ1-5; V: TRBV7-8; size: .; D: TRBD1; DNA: TGTGCCAGCAGCTTAGGGACAGGTGGTAATCAGCCCCAGCATTTT; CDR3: CASSLGTGGNQPQHF
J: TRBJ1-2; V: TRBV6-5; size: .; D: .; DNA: TGTGCCAGCAGTTACGGGGGGTCTGGCTACACCTTC; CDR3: CASSYGGSGYTF
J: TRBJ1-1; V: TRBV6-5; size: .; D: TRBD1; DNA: TGTGCCAGCAGAGCAGGGGGTCCGAACACTGAAGCTTTCTTT; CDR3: CASRAGGPNTEAFF
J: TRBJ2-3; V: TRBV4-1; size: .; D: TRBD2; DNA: TGCGCCAGCAGCCAAGATCGAGCGGGGGGGACAGATACGCAGTATTTT; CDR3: CASSQDRAGGTDTQYF
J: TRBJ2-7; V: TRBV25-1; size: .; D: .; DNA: TGTGCCAGCAGTTACGGCGGAAAAACCTACGAGCAGTACTTC; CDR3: CASSYGGKTYEQYF
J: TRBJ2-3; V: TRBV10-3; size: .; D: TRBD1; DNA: TGTGCCATCAGTGAATCAGGGGGTAACACAGATACGCAGTATTTT; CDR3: CAISESGGNTDTQYF
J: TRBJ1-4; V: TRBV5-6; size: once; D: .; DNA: TGTGCCAGCAGCTTTTTATTCACAGGGATGGCAACTAATGAAAAACTGTTTTTT; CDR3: CASSFLFTGMATNEKLFF
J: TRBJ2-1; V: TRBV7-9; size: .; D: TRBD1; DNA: TGTGCCAGCAGCACGGGACAGGGACGGGATGAGCAGTTCTTC; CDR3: CASSTGQGRDEQFF